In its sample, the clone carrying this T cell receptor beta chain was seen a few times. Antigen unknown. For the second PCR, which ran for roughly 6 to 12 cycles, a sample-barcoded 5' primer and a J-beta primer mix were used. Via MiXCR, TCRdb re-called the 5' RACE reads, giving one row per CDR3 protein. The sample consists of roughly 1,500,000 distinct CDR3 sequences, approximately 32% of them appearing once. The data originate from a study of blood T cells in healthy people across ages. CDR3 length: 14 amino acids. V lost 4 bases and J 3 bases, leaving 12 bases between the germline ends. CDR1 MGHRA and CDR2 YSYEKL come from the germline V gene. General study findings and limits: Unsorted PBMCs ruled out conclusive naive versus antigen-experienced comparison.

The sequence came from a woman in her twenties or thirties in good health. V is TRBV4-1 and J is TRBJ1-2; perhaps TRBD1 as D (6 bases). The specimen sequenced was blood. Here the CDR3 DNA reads TGCGCCAGCAGCCCCTGGACAGCGGACTATGGCTACACCTTC. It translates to CASSPWTADYGYTF.